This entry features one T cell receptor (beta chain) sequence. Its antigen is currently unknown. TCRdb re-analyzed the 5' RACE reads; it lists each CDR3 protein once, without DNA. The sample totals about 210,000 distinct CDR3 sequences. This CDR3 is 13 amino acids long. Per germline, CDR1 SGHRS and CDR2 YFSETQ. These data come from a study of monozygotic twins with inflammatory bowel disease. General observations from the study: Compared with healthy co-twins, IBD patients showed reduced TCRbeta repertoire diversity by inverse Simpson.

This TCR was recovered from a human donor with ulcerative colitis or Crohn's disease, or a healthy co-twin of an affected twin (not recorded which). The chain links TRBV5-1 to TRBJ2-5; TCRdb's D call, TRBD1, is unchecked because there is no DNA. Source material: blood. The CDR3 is CASSPDRVETQYF. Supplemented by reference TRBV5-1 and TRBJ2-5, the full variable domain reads KAGVTQTPRYLIKTRGQQVTLSCSPISGHRSVSWYQQTPGQGLQFLFEYFSETQRNKGNFPGRFSGRQFSNSRSEMNVSTLELGDSALYLCASSPDRVETQYFGPGTRLLVL.